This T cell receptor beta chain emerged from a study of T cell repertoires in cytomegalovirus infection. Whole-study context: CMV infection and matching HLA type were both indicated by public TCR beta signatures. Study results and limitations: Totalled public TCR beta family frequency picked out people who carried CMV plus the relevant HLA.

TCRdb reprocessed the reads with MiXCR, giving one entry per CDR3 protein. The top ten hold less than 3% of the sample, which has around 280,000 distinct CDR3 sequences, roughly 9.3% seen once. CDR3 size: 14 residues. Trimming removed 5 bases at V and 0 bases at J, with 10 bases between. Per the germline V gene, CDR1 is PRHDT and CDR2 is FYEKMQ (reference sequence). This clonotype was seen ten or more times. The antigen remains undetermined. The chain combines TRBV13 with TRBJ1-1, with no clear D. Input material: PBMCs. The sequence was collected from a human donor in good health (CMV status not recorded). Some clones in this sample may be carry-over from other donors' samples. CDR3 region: CASSNNWVNTEAFF. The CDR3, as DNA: TGTGCCAGCAGCAACAACTGGGTGAACACTGAAGCTTTCTTT.